This T cell receptor beta chain originates from a study of siplizumab effects on memory and regulatory T cells. Germline assignment: CDR1 GTSNPN and CDR2 SVGIG (reference sequence). CDR3 size: 14 residues. Trimming shortened V by 2 bases and J by 0 bases, and 8 bases separated the two germline ends. Study results and limitations: There was no confirmation of the suppressive function of proliferating Tregs from siplizumab cultures.

Concerning this clone: The antigen is undetermined.

The assay covered some 10^5 TCR templates per sample. Assay used: immunoSEQ multiplex PCR; TCRdb lists only in-frame clones, some missing. The sample shows 70,000 to 95,000 clones, 85% to 90% of them seen only once. The material sequenced was CD4+ T cells sorted from blood. J is TRBJ1-3 and V is TRBV30; D ambiguous. The clonotype was recovered from a human donor in good health. The CDR3: CAWSMSGSGNTIYF. Written as DNA, the CDR3 is TGTGCCTGGAGTATGTCGGGCTCTGGAAACACCATATATTTT.